These 20 T cell receptor beta chains originate from one sample sequenced in a study of blood T cell repertoires in COVID-19. TCRdb's copy holds only in-frame clones and misses some; the assay was immunoSEQ multiplex PCR. Among approximately 130,000 clones listed, around nine tenths were seen once. Sequencing was carried out using peripheral blood. These receptors were collected from a man between 50 and 59 years old with acute or convalescent COVID-19.

This chain connects TRBV9 to TRBJ2-7; D is ambiguous. The V gene lost 0 bases and the J gene lost 0 bases, with 10 bases spanning the gap. The germline CDR1 and CDR2 sequences are SGDLS and YYNGEE. The CDR3 extends over 15 amino acids. CDR3 in DNA: TGTGCCAGCAGCGTAGATGCGAGAAGCTCCTACGAGCAGTACTTC. It yields the protein CASSVDARSSYEQYF.

The chain uses TRBV7-9 and TRBJ1-2; 11 bases are shared with TRBD1. CDR3 length equals 14 residues. Germline CDR1 SEHNR, CDR2 FQNEAQ (reference sequence). The V and J ends lost 5 bases and 7 bases, in that order; junction bases with no gene match: 6. The CDR3 bases are TGTGCCAGCAGCGGACAGGGGGCGCCGGGTGGCTACACCTTC. It translates to CASSGQGAPGGYTF.

V is TRBV10-1 and J is TRBJ2-5; the match to TRBD2 covers 10 bases. Germline V gene sequence: CDR1 WNHNN, CDR2 SYGVQD (reference sequence). The CDR3 sequence is 15 residues long. The V gene end was trimmed by 6 bases and the J gene end by 4 bases; junction bases not matched to a gene: 8. This CDR3 is CASRASGSLGETQYF. CDR3 nucleotide sequence: TGCGCCAGCAGGGCTAGCGGGAGCCTCGGAGAGACCCAGTACTTC.

This chain connects TRBV9 to TRBJ1-1; tentative D call: TRBD1 (6 bases). Germline V lookup: CDR1 SGDLS, CDR2 YYNGEE. The CDR3 consists of 15 residues. V was trimmed by 2 bases and J by 1 base, leaving 12 bases between them. CDR3 amino acids: CASSVGARANTEAFF. The CDR3 DNA reads TGTGCCAGCAGCGTGGGGGCCAGGGCGAACACTGAAGCTTTCTTT.

This clone occurred once. CDR3 region: CASSSPPGVETNTGELFF. The CDR3, as DNA: TGTGCCAGCAGCTCCCCCCCAGGGGTAGAGACGAACACCGGGGAGCTGTTTTTT. The chain couples TRBV7-2 to TRBJ2-2, with a possible D match to TRBD1 (6 bases). The CDR3 runs 18 residues. Trimming pared 4 bases from V and 0 bases from J, leaving 18 bases between. Germline V gives CDR1 SGHTA, CDR2 FQGNSA.

V and J are TRBV9 and TRBJ1-1; 10 nucleotides align to TRBD1. CDR3 length: 16 amino acids. Germline values: CDR1 SGDLS, CDR2 YYNGEE. V lost 1 base to trimming and J lost 4 bases; unmatched junction nucleotides: 7. The CDR3 region is CASSVNRGTGVTEAFF. In DNA, the CDR3 is TGTGCCAGCAGCGTAAACAGAGGGACAGGGGTCACTGAAGCTTTCTTT.

The chain uses TRBV18 and TRBJ2-5; TRBD1 agrees at 8 bases. After removal of 6 bases from V and 4 bases from J, the junction contained 13 bases not matched to a gene. The V gene's germline CDR1 is KGHSH and CDR2 LQKENI. This CDR3 is built from 16 residues. DNA for the CDR3: TGTGCCAGCTCTCCTCTCGTGACAGGGGAAAGAGAGACCCAGTACTTC. It specifies CASSPLVTGERETQYF.

The V and J genes are TRBV29-1 and TRBJ1-3; TRBD1 agrees at 8 bases. J lost 0 bases, V lost 5 bases, and 15 bases had no gene match. The CDR3 runs to 18 residues. Germline CDR1 reads SQVTM; CDR2 reads ANQGSEA. The CDR3 loop reads CSVLLAETGASSGNTIYF. The CDR3 nucleotides are TGCAGCGTTTTACTTGCCGAGACAGGGGCTAGCTCTGGAAACACCATATATTTT.

The chain joins TRBV12-3 or TRBV12-4 to TRBJ2-7; D not certain. V gave up 1 base and J gave up 2 bases, with 6 bases separating them. The CDR3 runs 13 residues. DNA of the CDR3: TGTGCCAGCAGTTTAGGACTCGCCTACGAGCAGTACTTC. This gives the protein CASSLGLAYEQYF.

This clone has only one observation. V and J are TRBV6-2 or TRBV6-3 and TRBJ1-5; the D gene is possibly TRBD1 (6 bases). The length of the CDR3 is 14 residues. The germline V and J ends were trimmed by 5 bases and 6 bases, with 14 bases remaining between them. In germline, CDR1 is MNHEY, CDR2 SVGEGT. The CDR3 region is CASSKHRVAQPQHF. CDR3 nucleotides: TGTGCCAGCAGTAAGCACAGGGTTGCTCAGCCCCAGCATTTT.

The chain couples TRBV19 to TRBJ1-1; 10 nucleotides line up with TRBD1. This CDR3 is built from 14 residues. J lost 4 bases, V lost 7 bases, and 6 bases had no gene match. Looked up from germline, CDR1 is LNHDA and CDR2 is SQIVND (reference sequence). The CDR3 loop is CASTSWTGGTEAFF. The CDR3 nucleotides are TGTGCCAGTACCTCATGGACAGGGGGCACTGAAGCTTTCTTT.

V and J are TRBV7-9 and TRBJ2-3, with a possible D match to TRBD2 (5 bases). This CDR3 is 14 amino acids long. Germline values: CDR1 SEHNR, CDR2 FQNEAQ (reference sequence). Trimming took 7 bases from V and 6 from J, leaving 17 bases between them. The CDR3 nucleotides are TGTGCCAGCACCAAGGGAGCCCGGCGGGATACGCAGTATTTT. Translated: CASTKGARRDTQYF.

The CDR3 protein is CASSVRGTSYEQYF. The CDR3 DNA reads TGTGCCAGCAGCGTACGCGGGACTTCCTACGAGCAGTACTTC. The chain is built from TRBV9 and TRBJ2-7, with D tentatively TRBD2 (6 bases). This CDR3 contains 14 residues. The ends were cut back, 1 base at V and 1 base at J, with 9 bases in the middle. Germline assignment: CDR1 SGDLS and CDR2 YYNGEE.

Only a few counts were recorded for this clone. V is TRBV9 and J is TRBJ2-7, with D perhaps matching TRBD1 (6 bases). V was pared by 3 bases and J by 5 bases, with 12 bases between. Germline loops: CDR1 SGDLS, CDR2 YYNGEE. This CDR3 is built from 13 residues. The CDR3 protein is CASSDRVSNEQYF. The CDR3 coding sequence is TGTGCCAGCAGCGACAGGGTTAGCAACGAGCAGTACTTC. Filled out from reference TRBV9 and TRBJ2-7, the complete variable domain reads DSGVTQTPKHLITATGQRVTLRCSPRSGDLSVYWYQQSLDQGLQFLIQYYNGEERAKGNILERFSAQQFPDLHSELNLSSLELGDSALYFCASSDRVSNEQYFGPGTRLTVT.

This sequence joins TRBV5-5 and TRBJ2-3; 12 bases align to TRBD1. Germline V CDR1 and CDR2: SGHKS, YYEKEE (reference sequence). The V segment lost 0 bases and the J segment 3 bases; nucleotides outside the gene matches: 11. CDR3 length: 19 residues. CDR3 in amino acids: CASSLARWDRGRETDTQYF. The CDR3, as DNA: TGTGCCAGCAGCTTGGCCCGATGGGACAGGGGGCGCGAAACAGATACGCAGTATTTT.

The V and J genes are TRBV4-3 and TRBJ2-7; D might be TRBD2 (5 bases). Trimming pared 4 bases from V and 6 bases from J, leaving 19 bases between. The CDR3 sequence is 15 residues long. CDR1 and CDR2 (germline): LGHNA, YSLEER. The CDR3 loop reads CASSRSGAAEGEQYF. The CDR3 region has the DNA TGCGCCAGCAGCCGCTCGGGCGCCGCTGAGGGCGAGCAGTACTTC.

The chain uses TRBV7-5 and TRBJ2-7; the table's D call TRBD2 went unverified against the DNA. TRBV7-5 is a known pseudogene. This CDR3 contains 19 residues. The CDR3 reads CARRKPRLRGQWTRGEQYF. CDR3 DNA: TGTGCCAGACGTAAACCGAGGCTTCGAGGACAGTGGACTAGAGGGGAGCAGTACTTC.

The chain links TRBV30 to TRBJ1-5; TRBD1 aligns across 9 bases. This CDR3 has 15 residues. Trimming took 2 bases from V and 1 from J; bases not matched to a gene: 3. Germline CDR1 and CDR2: GTSNPN and SVGIG (reference sequence). The DNA for the CDR3 is TGTGCCTGGAGTCCCGGACAGGGGAGCAATCAGCCCCAGCATTTT. Translating gives CAWSPGQGSNQPQHF.

The chain recombines TRBV6-5 with TRBJ1-5; 9 nucleotides align to TRBD1. Germline V lookup: CDR1 MNHEY, CDR2 SVGAGI. With 5 bases clipped from V and 4 bases from J, the junction kept 6 bases outside the gene matches. The CDR3 spans 15 residues. The CDR3, as DNA: TGTGCCAGCAGTCCCGGGACAGGGTTAAATCAGCCCCAGCATTTT. Encoded protein: CASSPGTGLNQPQHF.

This clone was counted a single time. The chain is built from TRBV12-2 and TRBJ2-7; the D segment call TRBD2 is taken from the table without a DNA check. TRBV12-2 is labeled a pseudogene. The CDR3 totals 19 residues. The CDR3 spells CASRLKNGTSRFQTYEQYF. CDR3 bases: TGTGCAAGTCGCCTCAAAAACGGGACTAGCCGATTTCAAACCTACGAGCAGTACTTC.